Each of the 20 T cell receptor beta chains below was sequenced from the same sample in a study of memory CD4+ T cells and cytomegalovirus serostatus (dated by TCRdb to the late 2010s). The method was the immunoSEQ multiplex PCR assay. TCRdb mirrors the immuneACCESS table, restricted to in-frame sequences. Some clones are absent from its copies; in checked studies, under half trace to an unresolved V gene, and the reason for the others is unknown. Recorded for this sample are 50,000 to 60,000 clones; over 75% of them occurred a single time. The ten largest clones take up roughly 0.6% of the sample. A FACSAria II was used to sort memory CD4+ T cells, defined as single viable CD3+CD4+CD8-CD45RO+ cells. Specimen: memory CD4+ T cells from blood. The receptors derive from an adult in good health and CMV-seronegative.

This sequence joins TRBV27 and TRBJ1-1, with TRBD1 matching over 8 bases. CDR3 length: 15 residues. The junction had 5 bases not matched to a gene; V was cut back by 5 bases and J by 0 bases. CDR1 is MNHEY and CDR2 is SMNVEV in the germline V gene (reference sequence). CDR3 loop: CASSINRGMNTEAFF. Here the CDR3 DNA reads TGTGCCAGCAGTATCAACAGGGGGATGAACACTGAAGCTTTCTTT.

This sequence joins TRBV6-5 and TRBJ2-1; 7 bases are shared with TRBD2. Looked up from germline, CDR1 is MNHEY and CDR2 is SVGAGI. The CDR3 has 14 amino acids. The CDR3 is CASSRGSLYNEQFF. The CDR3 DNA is TGTGCAAGTTCGCGGGGGAGCCTTTACAATGAGCAGTTCTTC.

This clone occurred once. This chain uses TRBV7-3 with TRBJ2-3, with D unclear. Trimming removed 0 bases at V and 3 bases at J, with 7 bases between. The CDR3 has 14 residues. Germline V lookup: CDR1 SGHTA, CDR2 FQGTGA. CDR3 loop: CASSLTSWTDTQYF. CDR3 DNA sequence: TGTGCCAGCAGCTTAACCTCTTGGACAGATACGCAGTATTTT.

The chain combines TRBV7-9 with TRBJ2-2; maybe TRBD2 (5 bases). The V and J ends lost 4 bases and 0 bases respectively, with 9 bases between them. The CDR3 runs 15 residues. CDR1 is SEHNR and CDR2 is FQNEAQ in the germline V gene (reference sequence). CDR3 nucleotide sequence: TGTGCCAGCAGCTCAACTAGTCCGAACACCGGGGAGCTGTTTTTT. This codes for CASSSTSPNTGELFF. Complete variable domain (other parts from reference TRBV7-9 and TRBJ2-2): DTGVSQNPRHKITKRGQNVTFRCDPISEHNRLYWYRQTLGQGPEFLTYFQNEAQLEKSRLLSDRFSAERPKGSFSTLEIQRTEQGDSAMYLCASSSTSPNTGELFFGEGSRLTVL.

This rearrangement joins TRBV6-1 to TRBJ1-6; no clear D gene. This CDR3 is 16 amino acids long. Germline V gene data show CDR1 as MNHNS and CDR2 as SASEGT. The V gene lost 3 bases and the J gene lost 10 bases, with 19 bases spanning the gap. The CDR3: CASSDPSRLVGSPLHF. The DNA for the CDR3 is TGTGCCAGCAGTGACCCTTCGAGGCTGGTGGGGTCACCCCTCCACTTT.

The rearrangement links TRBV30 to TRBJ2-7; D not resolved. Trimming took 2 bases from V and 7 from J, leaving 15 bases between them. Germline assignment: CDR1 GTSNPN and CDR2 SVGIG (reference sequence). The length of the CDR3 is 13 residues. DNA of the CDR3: TGTGCCTGGAGTTTTGACTCCACCGGAGAGCAGTACTTC. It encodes CAWSFDSTGEQYF. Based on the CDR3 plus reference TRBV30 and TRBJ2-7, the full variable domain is SQTIHQWPATLVQPVGSPLSLECTVEGTSNPNLYWYRQAAGRGLQLLFYSVGIGQISSEVPQNLSASRPQDRQFILSSKKLLLSDSGFYLCAWSFDSTGEQYFGPGTRLTVT.

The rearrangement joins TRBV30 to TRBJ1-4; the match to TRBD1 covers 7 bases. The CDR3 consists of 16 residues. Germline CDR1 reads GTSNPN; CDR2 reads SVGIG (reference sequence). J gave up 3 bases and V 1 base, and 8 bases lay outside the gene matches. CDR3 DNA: TGTGCCTGGAGTGCGATAGACAGGGTGGCTAATGAAAAACTGTTTTTT. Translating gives CAWSAIDRVANEKLFF. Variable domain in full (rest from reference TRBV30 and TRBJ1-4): SQTIHQWPATLVQPVGSPLSLECTVEGTSNPNLYWYRQAAGRGLQLLFYSVGIGQISSEVPQNLSASRPQDRQFILSSKKLLLSDSGFYLCAWSAIDRVANEKLFFGSGTQLSVL.

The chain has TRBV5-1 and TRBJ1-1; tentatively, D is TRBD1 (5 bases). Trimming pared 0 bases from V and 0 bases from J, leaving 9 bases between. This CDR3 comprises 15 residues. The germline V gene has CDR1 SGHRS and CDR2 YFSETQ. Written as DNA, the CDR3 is TGCGCCAGCAGCTTGGGTGTGACAGTGAACACTGAAGCTTTCTTT. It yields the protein CASSLGVTVNTEAFF.

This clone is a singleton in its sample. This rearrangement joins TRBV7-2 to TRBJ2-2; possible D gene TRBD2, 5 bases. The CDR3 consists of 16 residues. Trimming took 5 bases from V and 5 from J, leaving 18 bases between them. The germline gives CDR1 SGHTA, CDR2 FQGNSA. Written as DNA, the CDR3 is TGTGCCAGCAGCCAAAGAGGGTCCCTGAGTACCGGGGAGCTGTTTTTT. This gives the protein CASSQRGSLSTGELFF.

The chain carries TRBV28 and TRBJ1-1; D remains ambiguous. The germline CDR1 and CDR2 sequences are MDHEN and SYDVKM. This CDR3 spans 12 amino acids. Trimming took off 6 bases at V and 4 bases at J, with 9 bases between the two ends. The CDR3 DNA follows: TGTGCCAGCAGCCGACCCCCCACTGAAGCTTTCTTT. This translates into CASSRPPTEAFF.

The CDR3 region has the DNA TGTGCCAGCAGTTCCCGAGGGGGCTACCTCTACGAGCAGTACTTC. Translated: CASSSRGGYLYEQYF. The gene calls are TRBV27 and TRBJ2-7, with 7 nucleotides matching TRBD1. Germline V gene data show CDR1 as MNHEY and CDR2 as SMNVEV (reference sequence). This CDR3 is built from 15 residues. V dropped 4 bases and J dropped 3; count of bases not matched to a gene: 9.

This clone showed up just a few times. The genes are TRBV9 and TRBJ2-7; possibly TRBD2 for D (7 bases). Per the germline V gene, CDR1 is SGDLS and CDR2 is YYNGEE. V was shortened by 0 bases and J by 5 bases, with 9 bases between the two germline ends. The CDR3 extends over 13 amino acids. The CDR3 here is CASSVAGGHEQYF. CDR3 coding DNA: TGTGCCAGCAGCGTAGCGGGGGGCCACGAGCAGTACTTC. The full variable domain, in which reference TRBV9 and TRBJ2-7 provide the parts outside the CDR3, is DSGVTQTPKHLITATGQRVTLRCSPRSGDLSVYWYQQSLDQGLQFLIQYYNGEERAKGNILERFSAQQFPDLHSELNLSSLELGDSALYFCASSVAGGHEQYFGPGTRLTVT.

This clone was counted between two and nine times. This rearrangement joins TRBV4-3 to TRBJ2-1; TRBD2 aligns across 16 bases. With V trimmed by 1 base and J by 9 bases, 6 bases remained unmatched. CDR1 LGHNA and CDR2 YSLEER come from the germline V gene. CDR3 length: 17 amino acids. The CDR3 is CASSQAGLAGGTSEQFF. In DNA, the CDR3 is TGCGCCAGCAGCCAAGCGGGACTAGCGGGGGGGACAAGTGAGCAGTTCTTC.

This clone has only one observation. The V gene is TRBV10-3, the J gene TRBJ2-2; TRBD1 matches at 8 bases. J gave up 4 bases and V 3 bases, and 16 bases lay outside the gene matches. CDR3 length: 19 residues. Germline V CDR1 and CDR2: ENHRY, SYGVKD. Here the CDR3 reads CAISDPGQALLGGTGELFF. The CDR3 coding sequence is TGTGCCATCAGTGACCCGGGACAGGCCTTGTTGGGTGGCACCGGGGAGCTGTTTTTT.

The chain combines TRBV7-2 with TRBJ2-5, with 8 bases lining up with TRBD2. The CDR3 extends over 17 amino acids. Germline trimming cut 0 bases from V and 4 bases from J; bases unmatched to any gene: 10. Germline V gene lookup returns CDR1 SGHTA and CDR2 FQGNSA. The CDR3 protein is CASSLATRGGLGETQYF. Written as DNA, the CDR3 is TGTGCCAGCAGCTTAGCGACCCGGGGGGGCCTGGGAGAGACCCAGTACTTC.

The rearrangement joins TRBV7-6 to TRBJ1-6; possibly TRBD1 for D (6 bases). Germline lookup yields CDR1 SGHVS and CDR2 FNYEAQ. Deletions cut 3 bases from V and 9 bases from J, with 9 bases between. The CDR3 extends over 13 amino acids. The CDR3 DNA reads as TGTGCCAGCAGCTTGAACAGGGCTTCACCCCTCCACTTT. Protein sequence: CASSLNRASPLHF.

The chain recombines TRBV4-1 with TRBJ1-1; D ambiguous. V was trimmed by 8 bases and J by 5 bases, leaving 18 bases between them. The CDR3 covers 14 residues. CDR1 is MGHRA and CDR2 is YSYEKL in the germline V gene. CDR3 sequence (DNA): TGCGCCAGCTCACGAGACATCCTGAGGACTGAAGCTTTCTTT. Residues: CASSRDILRTEAFF.

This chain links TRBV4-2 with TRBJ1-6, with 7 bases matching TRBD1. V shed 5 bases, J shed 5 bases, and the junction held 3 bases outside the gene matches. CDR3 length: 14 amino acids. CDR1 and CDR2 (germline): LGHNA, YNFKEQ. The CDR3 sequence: CASSSGQNNSPLHF. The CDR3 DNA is TGTGCCAGCAGCTCGGGACAGAATAATTCACCCCTCCACTTT.

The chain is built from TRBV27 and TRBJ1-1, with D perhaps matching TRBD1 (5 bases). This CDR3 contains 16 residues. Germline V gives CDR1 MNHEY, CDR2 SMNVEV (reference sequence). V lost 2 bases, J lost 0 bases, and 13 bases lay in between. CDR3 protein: CASSLMAGGMNTEAFF. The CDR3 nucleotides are TGTGCCAGCAGTTTAATGGCTGGGGGGATGAACACTGAAGCTTTCTTT.

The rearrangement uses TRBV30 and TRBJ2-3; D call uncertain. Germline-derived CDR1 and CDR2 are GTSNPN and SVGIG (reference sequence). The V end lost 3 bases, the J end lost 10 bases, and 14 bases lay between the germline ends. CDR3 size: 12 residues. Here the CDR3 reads CAWSPPKVSQYF. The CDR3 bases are TGTGCCTGGAGCCCCCCTAAGGTTTCGCAGTATTTT. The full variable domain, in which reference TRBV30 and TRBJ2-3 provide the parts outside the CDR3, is SQTIHQWPATLVQPVGSPLSLECTVEGTSNPNLYWYRQAAGRGLQLLFYSVGIGQISSEVPQNLSASRPQDRQFILSSKKLLLSDSGFYLCAWSPPKVSQYFGPGTRLTVL.